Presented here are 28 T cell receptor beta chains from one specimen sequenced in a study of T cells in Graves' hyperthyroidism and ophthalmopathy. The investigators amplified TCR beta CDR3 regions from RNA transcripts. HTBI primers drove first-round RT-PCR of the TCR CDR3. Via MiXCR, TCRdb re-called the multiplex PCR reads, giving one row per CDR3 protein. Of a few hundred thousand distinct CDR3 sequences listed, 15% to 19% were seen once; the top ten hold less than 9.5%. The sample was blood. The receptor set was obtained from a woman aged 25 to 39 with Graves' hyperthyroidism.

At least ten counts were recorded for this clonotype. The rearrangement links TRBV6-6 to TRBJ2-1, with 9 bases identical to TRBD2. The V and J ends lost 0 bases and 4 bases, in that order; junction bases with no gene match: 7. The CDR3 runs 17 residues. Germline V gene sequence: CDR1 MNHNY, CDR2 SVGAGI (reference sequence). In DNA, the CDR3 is TGTGCCAGCAGTTACTCCGTTGGCGGGAGGGGGTACAATGAGCAGTTCTTC. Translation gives CASSYSVGGRGYNEQFF.

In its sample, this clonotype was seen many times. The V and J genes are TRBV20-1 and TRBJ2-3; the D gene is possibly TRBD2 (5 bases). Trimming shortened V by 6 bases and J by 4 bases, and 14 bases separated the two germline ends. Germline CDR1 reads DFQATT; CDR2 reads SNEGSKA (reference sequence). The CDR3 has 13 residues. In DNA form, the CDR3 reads TGCAGTGCGCACCGGGGAGCCCCAGATACGCAGTATTTT. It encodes CSAHRGAPDTQYF.

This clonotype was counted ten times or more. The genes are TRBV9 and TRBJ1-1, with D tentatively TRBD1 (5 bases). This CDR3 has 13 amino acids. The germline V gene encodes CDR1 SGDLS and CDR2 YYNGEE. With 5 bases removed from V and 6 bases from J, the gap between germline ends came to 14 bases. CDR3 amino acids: CASSAPGYPEAFF. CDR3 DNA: TGTGCCAGCAGTGCCCCAGGGTACCCTGAAGCTTTCTTT.

The CDR3 region has the DNA TGTGCCAGCAGCTTGGACGGTTTTGTTGGTAGCAATCAGCCCCAGCATTTT. It codes for CASSLDGFVGSNQPQHF. This chain joins TRBV2 and TRBJ1-5; D unclear. Germline V gives CDR1 SNHLY, CDR2 FYNNEI. Deletions cut 6 bases from V and 0 bases from J, with 18 bases between. CDR3 size: 17 residues.

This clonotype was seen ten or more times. The CDR3 region is CASSLGHPDTQYF. The CDR3 coding sequence is TGCGCCAGCAGCTTGGGTCATCCAGATACGCAGTATTTT. This chain uses TRBV5-1 with TRBJ2-3; D remains ambiguous. The CDR3 contains 13 residues. Looked up from germline, CDR1 is SGHRS and CDR2 is YFSETQ. The ends were cut back, 0 bases at V and 4 bases at J, with 6 bases in the middle.

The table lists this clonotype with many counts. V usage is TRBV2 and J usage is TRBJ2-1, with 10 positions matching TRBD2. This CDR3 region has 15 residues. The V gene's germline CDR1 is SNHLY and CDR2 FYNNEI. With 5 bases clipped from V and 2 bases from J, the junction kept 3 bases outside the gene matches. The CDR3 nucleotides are TGTGCCAGCAGTCGTCTAGCGGGAGCCTACAATGAGCAGTTCTTC. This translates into CASSRLAGAYNEQFF.

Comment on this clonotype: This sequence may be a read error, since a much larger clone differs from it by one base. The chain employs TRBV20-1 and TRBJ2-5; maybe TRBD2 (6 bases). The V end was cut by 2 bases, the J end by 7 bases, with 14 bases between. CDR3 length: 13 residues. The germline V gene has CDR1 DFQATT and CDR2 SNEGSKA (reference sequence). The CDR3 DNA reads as TGCAGTGCTAGATTTGCTGTCGGGGGGACCCAGTACTTC. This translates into CSARFAVGGTQYF.

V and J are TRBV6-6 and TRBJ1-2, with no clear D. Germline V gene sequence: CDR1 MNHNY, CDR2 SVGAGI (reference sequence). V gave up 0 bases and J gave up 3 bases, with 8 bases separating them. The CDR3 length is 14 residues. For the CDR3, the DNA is TGTGCCAGCAGTTACTCGAAGCAGTACTATGGCTACACCTTC. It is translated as CASSYSKQYYGYTF.

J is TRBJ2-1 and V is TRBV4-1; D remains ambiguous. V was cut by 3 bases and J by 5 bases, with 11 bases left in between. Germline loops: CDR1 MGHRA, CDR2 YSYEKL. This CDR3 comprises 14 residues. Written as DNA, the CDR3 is TGCGCCAGCAGCCAGCGAGACTGGGACAATGAGCAGTTCTTC. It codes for CASSQRDWDNEQFF.

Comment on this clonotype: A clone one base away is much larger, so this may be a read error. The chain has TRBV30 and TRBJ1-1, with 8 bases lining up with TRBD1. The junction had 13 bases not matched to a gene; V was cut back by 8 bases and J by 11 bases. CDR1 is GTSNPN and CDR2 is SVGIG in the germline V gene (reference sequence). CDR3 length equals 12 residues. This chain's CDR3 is CARTTGGFLAFF. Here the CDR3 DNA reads TGTGCCCGGACAACAGGGGGGTTCTTGGCTTTCTTT.

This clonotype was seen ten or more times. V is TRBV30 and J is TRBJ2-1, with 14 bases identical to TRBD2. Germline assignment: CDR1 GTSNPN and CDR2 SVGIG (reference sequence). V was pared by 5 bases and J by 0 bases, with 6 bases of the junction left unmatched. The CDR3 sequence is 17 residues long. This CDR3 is CAWVTSGRGSSYNEQFF. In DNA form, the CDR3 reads TGTGCCTGGGTGACTAGCGGGAGGGGGAGCTCCTACAATGAGCAGTTCTTC.

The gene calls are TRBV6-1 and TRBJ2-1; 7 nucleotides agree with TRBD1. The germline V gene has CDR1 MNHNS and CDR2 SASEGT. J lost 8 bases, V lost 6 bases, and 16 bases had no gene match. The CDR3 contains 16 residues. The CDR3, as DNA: TGTGCCAGCAGCCGCCATCCCCGGGACAGATCGTATGAGCAGTTCTTC. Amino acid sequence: CASSRHPRDRSYEQFF.

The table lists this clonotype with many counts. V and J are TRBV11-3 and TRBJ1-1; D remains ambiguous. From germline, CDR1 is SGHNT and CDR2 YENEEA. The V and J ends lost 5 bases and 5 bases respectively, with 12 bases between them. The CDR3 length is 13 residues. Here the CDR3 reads CASSLRMGTEAFF. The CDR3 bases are TGTGCCAGCAGCCTGCGAATGGGGACTGAAGCTTTCTTT. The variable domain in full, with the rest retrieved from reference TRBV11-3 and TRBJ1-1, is EAGVVQSPRYKIIEKKQPVAFWCNPISGHNTLYWYLQNLGQGPELLIRYENEEAVDDSQLPKDRFSAERLKGVDSTLKIQPAELGDSAVYLCASSLRMGTEAFFGQGTRLTVV.

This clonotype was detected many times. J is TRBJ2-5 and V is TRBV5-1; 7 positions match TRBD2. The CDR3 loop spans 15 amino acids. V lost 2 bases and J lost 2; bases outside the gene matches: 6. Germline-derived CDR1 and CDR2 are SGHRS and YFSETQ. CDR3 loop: CASSLTGGFQETQYF. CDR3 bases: TGCGCCAGCAGCTTAACGGGAGGATTTCAAGAGACCCAGTACTTC.

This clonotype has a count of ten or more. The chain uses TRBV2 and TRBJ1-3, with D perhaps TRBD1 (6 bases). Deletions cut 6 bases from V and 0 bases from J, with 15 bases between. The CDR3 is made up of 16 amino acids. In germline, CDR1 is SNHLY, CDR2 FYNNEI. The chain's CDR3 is CASSVGQTRSGNTIYF. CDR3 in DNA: TGTGCCAGCAGCGTCGGACAGACCCGCTCTGGAAACACCATATATTTT.

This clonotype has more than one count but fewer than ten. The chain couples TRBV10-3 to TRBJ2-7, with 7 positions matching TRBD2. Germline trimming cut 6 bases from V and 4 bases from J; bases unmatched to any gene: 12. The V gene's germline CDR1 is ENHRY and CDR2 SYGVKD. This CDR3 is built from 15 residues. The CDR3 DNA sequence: TGTGCCATCAGCCGCCTAGGGGAGGGCCTATACGAGCAGTACTTC. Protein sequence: CAISRLGEGLYEQYF.

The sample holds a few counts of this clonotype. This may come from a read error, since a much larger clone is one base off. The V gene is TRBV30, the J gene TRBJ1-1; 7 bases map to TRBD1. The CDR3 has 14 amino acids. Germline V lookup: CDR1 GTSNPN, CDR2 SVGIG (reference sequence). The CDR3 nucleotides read TGTGCCTGGCATAAACAGGGGACTAACACTGAAGCTTCCTTT. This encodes CAWHKQGTNTEASF. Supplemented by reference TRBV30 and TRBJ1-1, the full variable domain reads SQTIHQWPATLVQPVGSPLSLECTVEGTSNPNLYWYRQAAGRGLQLLFYSVGIGQISSEVPQNLSASRPQDRQFILSSKKLLLSDSGFYLCAWHKQGTNTEASFGQGTRLTVV.

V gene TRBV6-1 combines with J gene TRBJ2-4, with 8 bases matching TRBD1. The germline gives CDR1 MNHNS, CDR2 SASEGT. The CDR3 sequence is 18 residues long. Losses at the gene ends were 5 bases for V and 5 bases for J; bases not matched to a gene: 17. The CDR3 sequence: CASSLQPGQVTVENIQYF. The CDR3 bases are TGTGCCAGCAGTCTTCAACCGGGACAGGTAACCGTCGAAAACATTCAGTACTTC.

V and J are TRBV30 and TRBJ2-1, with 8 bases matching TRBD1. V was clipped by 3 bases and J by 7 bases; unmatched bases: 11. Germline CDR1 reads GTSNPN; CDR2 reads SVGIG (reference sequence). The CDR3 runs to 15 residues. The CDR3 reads CAWSGDRFLGNEQFF. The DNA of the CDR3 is TGTGCCTGGAGCGGGGACAGGTTCCTGGGTAATGAGCAGTTCTTC.

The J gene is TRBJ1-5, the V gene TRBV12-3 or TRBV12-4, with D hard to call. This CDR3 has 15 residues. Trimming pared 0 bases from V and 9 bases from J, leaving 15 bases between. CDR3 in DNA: TGTGCCAGCAGTTTAGCGCTAGCAATTTCGGGGCCCCAGCATTTT. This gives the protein CASSLALAISGPQHF.

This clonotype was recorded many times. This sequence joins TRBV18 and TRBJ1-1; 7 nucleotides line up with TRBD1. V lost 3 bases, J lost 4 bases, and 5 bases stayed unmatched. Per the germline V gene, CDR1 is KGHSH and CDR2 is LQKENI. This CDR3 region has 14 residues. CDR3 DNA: TGTGCCAGCTCACCGCCAGGGGGAGCCACTGAAGCTTTCTTT. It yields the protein CASSPPGGATEAFF.

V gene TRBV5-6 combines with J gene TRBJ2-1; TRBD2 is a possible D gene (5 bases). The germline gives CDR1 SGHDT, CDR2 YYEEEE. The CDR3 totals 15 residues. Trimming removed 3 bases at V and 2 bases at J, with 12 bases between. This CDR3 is CASSYGERPYNEQFF. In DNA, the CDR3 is TGTGCCAGCAGCTATGGAGAGCGGCCCTACAATGAGCAGTTCTTC.

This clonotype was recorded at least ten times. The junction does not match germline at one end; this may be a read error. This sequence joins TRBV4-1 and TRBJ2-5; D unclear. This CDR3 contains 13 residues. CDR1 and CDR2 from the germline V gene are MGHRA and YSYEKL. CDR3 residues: CASSQVGQETQYF. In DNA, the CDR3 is TGTGCCAGCTCACAAGTAGGACAAGAGACCCAGTACTTC.

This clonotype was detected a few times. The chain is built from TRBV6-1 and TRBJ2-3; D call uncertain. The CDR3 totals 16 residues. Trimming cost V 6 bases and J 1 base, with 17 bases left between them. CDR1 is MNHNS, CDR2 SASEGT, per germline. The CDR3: CASSERHFVGTDTQYF. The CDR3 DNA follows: TGTGCCAGCAGCGAAAGGCACTTTGTAGGCACAGATACGCAGTATTTT.

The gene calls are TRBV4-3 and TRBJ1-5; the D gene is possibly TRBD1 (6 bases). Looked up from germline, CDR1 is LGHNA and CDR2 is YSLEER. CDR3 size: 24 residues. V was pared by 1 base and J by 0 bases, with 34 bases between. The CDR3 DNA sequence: TGCGCCAGCAGCCAAGTGGCATCTGAGGAGGGTGGGGGCATTTGGCCGTATAGCAATCAGCCCCAGCATTTT. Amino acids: CASSQVASEEGGGIWPYSNQPQHF.

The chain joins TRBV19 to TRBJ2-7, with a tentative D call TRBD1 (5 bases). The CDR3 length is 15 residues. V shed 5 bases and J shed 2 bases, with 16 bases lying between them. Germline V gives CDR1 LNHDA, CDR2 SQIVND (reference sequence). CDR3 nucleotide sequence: TGTGCCAGTAGTGACGCAGCAGGACAAACCTACGAGCAGTACTTC. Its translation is CASSDAAGQTYEQYF.

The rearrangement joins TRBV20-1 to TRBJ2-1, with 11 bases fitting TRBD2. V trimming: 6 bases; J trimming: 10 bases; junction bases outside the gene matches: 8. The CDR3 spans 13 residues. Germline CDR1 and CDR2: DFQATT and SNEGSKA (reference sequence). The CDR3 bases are TGCAGTGCCCCGACTAGCGGGGCAAGGGAGCAGTTCTTC. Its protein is CSAPTSGAREQFF.

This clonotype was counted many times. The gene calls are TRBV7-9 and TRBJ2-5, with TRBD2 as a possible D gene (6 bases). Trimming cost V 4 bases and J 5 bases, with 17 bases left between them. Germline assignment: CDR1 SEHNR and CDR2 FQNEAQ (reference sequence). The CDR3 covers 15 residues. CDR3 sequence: CASSSRLDPWETQYF. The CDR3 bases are TGTGCCAGCAGCTCGAGACTAGACCCTTGGGAGACCCAGTACTTC.